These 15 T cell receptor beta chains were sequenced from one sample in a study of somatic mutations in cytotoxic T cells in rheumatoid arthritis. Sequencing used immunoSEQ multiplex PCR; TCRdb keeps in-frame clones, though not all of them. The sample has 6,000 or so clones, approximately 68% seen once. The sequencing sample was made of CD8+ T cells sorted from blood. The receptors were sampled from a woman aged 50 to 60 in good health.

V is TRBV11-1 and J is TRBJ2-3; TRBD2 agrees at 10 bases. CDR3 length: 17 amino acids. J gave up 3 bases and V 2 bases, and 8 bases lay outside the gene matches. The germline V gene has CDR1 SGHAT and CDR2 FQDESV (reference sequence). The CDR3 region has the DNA TGTGCCAGCAGCTTAACGAGCCTAGCGGGGGTAACAGATACGCAGTATTTT. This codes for CASSLTSLAGVTDTQYF.

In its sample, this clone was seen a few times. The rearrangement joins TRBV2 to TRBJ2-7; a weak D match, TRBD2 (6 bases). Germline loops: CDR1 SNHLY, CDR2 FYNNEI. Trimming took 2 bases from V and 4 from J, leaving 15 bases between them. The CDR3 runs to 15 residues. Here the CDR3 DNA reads TGTGCCAGCAGTGAAAGGGCGGGACTCTTATACGAGCAGTACTTC. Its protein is CASSERAGLLYEQYF.

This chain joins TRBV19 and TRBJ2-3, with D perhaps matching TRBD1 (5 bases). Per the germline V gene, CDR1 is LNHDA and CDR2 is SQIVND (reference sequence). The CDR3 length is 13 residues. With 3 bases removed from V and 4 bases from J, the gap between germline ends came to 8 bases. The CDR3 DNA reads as TGTGCCAGTAGTATGGGGCTCGCAGATACGCAGTATTTT. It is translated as CASSMGLADTQYF.

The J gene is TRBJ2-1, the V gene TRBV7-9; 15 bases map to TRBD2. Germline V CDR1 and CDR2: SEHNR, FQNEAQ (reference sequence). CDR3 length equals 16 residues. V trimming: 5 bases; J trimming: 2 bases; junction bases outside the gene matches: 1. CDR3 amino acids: CASSGLAGGTYNEQFF. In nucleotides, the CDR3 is TGTGCCAGCAGCGGACTAGCGGGGGGGACCTACAATGAGCAGTTCTTC.

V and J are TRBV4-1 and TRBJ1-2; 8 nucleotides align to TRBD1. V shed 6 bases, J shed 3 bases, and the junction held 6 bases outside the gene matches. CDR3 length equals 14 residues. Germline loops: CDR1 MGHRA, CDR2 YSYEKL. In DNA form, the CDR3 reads TGCGCCAGCAGTGGACAGGGACCGTACTATGGCTACACCTTC. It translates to CASSGQGPYYGYTF.

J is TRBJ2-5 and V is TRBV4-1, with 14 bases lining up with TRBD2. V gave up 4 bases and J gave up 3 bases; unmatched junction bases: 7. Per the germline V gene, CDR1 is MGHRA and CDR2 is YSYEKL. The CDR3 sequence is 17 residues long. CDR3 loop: CASSPLTSGGVEETQYF. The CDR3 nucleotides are TGCGCCAGCAGCCCCTTGACTAGCGGGGGGGTCGAAGAGACCCAGTACTTC.

The CDR3: CASSQMGQGLLGTEAFF. CDR3 in DNA: TGTGCCAGCAGTCAAATGGGACAGGGTCTTCTAGGAACTGAAGCTTTCTTT. The chain joins TRBV11-3 to TRBJ1-1; 9 bases agree with TRBD1. The CDR3 extends over 17 amino acids. V lost 6 bases and J lost 5; bases outside the gene matches: 16. CDR1 SGHNT and CDR2 YENEEA come from the germline V gene.

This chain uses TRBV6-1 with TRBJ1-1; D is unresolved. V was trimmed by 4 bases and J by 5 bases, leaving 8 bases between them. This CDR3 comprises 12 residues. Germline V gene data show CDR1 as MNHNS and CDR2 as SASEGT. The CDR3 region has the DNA TGTGCCAGCAGTGTATGGCAGACTGAAGCTTTCTTT. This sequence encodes CASSVWQTEAFF.

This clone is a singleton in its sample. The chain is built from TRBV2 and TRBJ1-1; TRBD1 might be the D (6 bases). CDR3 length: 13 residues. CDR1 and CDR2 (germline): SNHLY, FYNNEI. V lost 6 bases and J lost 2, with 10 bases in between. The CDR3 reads CASRGAANTEAFF. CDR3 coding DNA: TGTGCCAGCAGGGGGGCTGCAAACACTGAAGCTTTCTTT.

The CDR3 region has the DNA TGTGCCAGCTCACCAAGGGGAATCAACGAGCAGTACTTC. It is translated as CASSPRGINEQYF. This chain joins TRBV18 and TRBJ2-7, with a weak D call TRBD1 (5 bases). CDR3 length: 13 residues. CDR1 KGHSH and CDR2 LQKENI come from the germline V gene. V was cut by 2 bases and J by 5 bases, with 10 bases left in between.

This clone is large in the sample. This CDR3 reads CASSQSPGGRAFF. The DNA of the CDR3 is TGTGCCAGCAGCCAATCACCCGGGGGGAGAGCTTTCTTT. V is TRBV14 and J is TRBJ1-1; D may be TRBD1 (5 bases). CDR1 and CDR2 (germline): SGHDN, FVKESK. There are 13 residues in the CDR3. V lost 2 bases and J 10 bases, leaving 14 bases between the germline ends.

CDR3 DNA: TGTGCCAGCAGCTTGGTTCAGGGGGCAACAGATACGCAGTATTTT. This translates into CASSLVQGATDTQYF. The genes are TRBV5-6 and TRBJ2-3; TRBD1 matches 8 bases. CDR1 SGHDT and CDR2 YYEEEE come from the germline V gene. Trimming took 0 bases from V and 3 from J; bases not matched to a gene: 3. The CDR3 consists of 15 residues.

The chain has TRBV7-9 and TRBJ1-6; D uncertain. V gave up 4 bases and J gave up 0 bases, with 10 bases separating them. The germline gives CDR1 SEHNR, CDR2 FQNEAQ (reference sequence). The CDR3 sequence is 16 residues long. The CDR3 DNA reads TGTGCCAGCAGCTCAGACTCAAGCTCCTATAATTCACCCCTCCACTTT. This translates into CASSSDSSSYNSPLHF.

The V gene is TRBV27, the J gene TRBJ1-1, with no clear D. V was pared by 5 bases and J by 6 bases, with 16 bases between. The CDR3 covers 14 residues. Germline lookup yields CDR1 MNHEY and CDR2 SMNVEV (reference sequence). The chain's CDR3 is CASSSLEGTAEAFF. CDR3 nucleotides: TGTGCCAGCAGTAGTCTAGAGGGTACGGCTGAAGCTTTCTTT.

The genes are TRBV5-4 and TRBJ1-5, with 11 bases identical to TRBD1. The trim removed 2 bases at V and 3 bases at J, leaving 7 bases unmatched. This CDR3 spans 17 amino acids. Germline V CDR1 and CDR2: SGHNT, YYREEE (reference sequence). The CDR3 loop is CASSFPRDRGVNQPQHF. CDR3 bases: TGTGCCAGCAGCTTTCCCCGGGACAGGGGGGTCAATCAGCCCCAGCATTTT.